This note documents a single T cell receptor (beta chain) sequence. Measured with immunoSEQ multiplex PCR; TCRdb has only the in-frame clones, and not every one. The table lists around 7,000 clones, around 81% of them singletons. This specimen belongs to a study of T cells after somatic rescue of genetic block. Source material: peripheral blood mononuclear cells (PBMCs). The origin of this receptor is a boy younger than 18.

CDR3 protein: CASSLGGQGPYGYTF. For the CDR3, the DNA is TGTGCCAGCAGCTTAGGAGGACAGGGGCCCTATGGCTACACCTTC. V usage is TRBV13 and J usage is TRBJ1-2; 9 positions agree with TRBD1. This CDR3 has 15 residues. V lost 0 bases, J lost 4 bases, and 3 bases stayed unmatched. Germline lookup yields CDR1 PRHDT and CDR2 FYEKMQ (reference sequence).